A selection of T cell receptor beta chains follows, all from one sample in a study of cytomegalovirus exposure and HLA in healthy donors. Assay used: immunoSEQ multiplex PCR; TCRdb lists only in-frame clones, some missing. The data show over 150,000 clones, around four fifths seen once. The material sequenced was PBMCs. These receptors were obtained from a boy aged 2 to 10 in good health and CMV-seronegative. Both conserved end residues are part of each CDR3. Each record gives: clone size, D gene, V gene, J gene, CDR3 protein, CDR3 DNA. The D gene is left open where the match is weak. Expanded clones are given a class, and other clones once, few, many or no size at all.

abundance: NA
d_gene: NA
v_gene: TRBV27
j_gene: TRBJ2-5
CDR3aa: CASSLGSEETQYF
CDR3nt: TGTGCCAGCAGTTTAGGGAGTGAAGAGACCCAGTACTTC

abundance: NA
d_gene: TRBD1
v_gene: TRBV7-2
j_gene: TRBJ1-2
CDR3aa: CASSSDGTGNDGYTF
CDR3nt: TGTGCCAGCAGCTCAGACGGGACAGGGAACGATGGCTACACCTTC

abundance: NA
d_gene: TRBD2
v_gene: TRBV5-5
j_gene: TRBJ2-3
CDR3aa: CASSSTSASDTQYF
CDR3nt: TGTGCCAGCAGCTCGACTAGCGCTAGCGATACGCAGTATTTT

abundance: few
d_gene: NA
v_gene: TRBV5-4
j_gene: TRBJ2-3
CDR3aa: CASSLSGSYTDTQYF
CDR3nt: TGTGCCAGCAGCTTATCGGGGAGTTACACAGATACGCAGTATTTT

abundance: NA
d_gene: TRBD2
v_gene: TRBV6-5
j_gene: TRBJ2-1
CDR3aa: CASSPLAGGNNEQFF
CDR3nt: TGTGCCAGCAGTCCTCTAGCGGGGGGGAACAATGAGCAGTTCTTC

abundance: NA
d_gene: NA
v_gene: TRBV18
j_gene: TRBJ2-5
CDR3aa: CASSQGVQETQYF
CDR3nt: TGTGCCAGCTCACAGGGAGTACAAGAGACCCAGTACTTC

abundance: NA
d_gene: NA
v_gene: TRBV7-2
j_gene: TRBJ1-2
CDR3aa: CASRREQGVYGYTF
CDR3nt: TGTGCCAGCAGACGCGAACAGGGAGTATATGGCTACACCTTC

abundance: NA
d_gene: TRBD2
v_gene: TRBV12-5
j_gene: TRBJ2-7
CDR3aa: CASGLAAGGPYEQYF
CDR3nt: TGTGCTAGTGGTTTGGCAGCGGGAGGGCCCTACGAGCAGTACTTC

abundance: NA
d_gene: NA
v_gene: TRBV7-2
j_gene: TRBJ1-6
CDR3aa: CAKKSPAGRNYSPLHF
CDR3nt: TGTGCCAAAAAATCTCCGGCGGGGAGAAATTATTCACCCCTCCACTTT

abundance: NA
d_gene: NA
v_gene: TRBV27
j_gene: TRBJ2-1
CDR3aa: CASSPLLVTSSYNEQFF
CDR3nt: TGTGCCAGCAGTCCCCTACTAGTTACCTCCTCCTACAATGAGCAGTTCTTC

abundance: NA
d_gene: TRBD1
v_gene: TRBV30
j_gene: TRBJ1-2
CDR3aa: CAWTADRGNYGYTF
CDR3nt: TGTGCCTGGACCGCCGACAGGGGGAACTATGGCTACACCTTC

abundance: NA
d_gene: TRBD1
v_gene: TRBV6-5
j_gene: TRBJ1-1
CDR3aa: CASSRTSGGTEAFF
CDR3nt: TGTGCCAGCAGTCGAACCTCAGGGGGCACTGAAGCTTTCTTT

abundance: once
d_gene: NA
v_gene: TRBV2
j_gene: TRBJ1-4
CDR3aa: CASRGLRGSAEKLFF
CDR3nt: TGTGCCAGCAGGGGACTCCGGGGTTCGGCTGAAAAACTGTTTTTT

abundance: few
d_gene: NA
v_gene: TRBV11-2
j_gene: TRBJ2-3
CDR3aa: CASSLDGEDTQYF
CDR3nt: TGTGCCAGCAGCCTGGACGGGGAGGATACGCAGTATTTT

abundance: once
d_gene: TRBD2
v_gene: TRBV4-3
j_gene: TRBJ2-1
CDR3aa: CASSQVSGNNEQFF
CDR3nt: TGCGCCAGCAGCCAAGTTAGCGGGAACAATGAGCAGTTCTTC

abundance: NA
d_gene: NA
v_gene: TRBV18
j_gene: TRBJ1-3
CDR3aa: CASSPQGGSGNTIYF
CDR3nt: TGTGCCAGCTCACCACAGGGAGGCTCTGGAAACACCATATATTTT

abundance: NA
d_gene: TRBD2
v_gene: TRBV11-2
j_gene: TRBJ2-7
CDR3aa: CACGLAGGYEQYF
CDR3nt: TGTGCCTGCGGACTAGCGGGAGGTTACGAGCAGTACTTC

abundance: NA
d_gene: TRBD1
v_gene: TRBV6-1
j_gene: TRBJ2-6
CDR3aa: CASSAKRGQGIPGANVLTF
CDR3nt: TGTGCCAGCAGTGCGAAACGGGGACAGGGAATTCCTGGGGCCAACGTCCTGACTTTC

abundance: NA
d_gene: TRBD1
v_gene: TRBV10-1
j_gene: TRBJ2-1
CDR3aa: CATGTDNEQFF
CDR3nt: TGCGCCACCGGGACAGACAATGAGCAGTTCTTC

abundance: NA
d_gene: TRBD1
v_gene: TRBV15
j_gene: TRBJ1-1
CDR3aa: CATSRGDRSNTEAFF
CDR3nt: TGTGCCACCAGCAGAGGGGACAGATCGAACACTGAAGCTTTCTTT

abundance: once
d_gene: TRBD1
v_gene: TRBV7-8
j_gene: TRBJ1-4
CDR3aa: CASSQGGQSEKLFF
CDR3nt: TGTGCCAGCAGCCAAGGGGGACAGTCCGAAAAACTGTTTTTT

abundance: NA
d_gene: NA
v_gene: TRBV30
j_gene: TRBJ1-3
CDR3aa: CAYLLTGTGNTIYF
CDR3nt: TGTGCCTACCTACTCACAGGGACTGGAAACACCATATATTTT

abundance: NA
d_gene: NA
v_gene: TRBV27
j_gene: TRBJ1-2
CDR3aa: CASREWGDRGYTF
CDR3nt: TGTGCCAGCAGGGAGTGGGGGGATCGCGGCTACACCTTC